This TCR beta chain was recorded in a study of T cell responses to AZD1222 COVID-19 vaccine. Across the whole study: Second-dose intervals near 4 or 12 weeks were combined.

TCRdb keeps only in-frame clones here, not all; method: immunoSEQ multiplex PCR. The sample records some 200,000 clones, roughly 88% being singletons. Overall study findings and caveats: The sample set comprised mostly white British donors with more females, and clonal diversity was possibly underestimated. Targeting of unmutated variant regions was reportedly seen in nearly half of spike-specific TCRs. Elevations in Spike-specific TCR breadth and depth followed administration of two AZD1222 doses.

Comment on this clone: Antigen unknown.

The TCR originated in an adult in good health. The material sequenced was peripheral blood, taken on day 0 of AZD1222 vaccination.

The CDR3 region has the DNA TGTGCCAGCAGTTCCCAAGCGGGACTAGCGGGAGTTAATGAGCAGTTCTTC. It specifies CASSSQAGLAGVNEQFF. This sequence joins TRBV6-2 or TRBV6-3 and TRBJ2-1, with TRBD2 identical over 14 bases. The CDR3 totals 17 residues. Trimming took 4 bases from V and 7 from J; bases not matched to a gene: 9. Per the germline V gene, CDR1 is MNHEY and CDR2 is SVGEGT.